The 25 T cell receptor beta chains below come from one sample, sequenced in a study of T cell repertoires in cytomegalovirus infection. Their antigens remain unidentified. TCRdb redid the calling of the reads with MiXCR, one entry per CDR3 protein. Among under 150,000 distinct CDR3 sequences listed, roughly a quarter were seen once. Material: PBMCs, sequenced either directly or after in vitro stimulation (not recorded which). The receptors were sampled from a human donor in good health (CMV status not recorded). Some clones in this sample may be carry-over from other donors' samples.

Remarks on this clonotype: The junction and the germline gene differ at one end; a read error may be behind it. The rearrangement joins TRBV7-9 to TRBJ1-1; 8 bases agree with TRBD1. CDR3 size: 11 residues. The germline V gene has CDR1 SEHNR and CDR2 FQNEAQ (reference sequence). The CDR3 here is CAGRGLGEAFF. The CDR3 DNA is TGTGCCGGCAGGGGGCTGGGAGAAGCTTTCTTT. The full variable domain, completed using reference TRBV7-9 and TRBJ1-1, is DTGVSQNPRHKITKRGQNVTFRCDPISEHNRLYWYRQTLGQGPEFLTYFQNEAQLEKSRLLSDRFSAERPKGSFSTLEIQRTEQGDSAMYLCAGRGLGEAFFGQGTRLTVV.

The J gene is TRBJ1-2, the V gene TRBV7-8; no definite D call. Germline CDR1 SGHVS, CDR2 FQNEAQ. V lost 1 base, J lost 2 bases, and 8 bases lay in between. This CDR3 is built from 14 residues. CDR3 amino acids: CASSLEPANYGYTF. CDR3 in DNA: TGTGCCAGCAGCTTAGAACCGGCGAACTATGGCTACACCTTC.

This clonotype appeared a few times. The chain carries TRBV5-1 and TRBJ2-2, with a possible D match to TRBD2 (5 bases). CDR3 size: 16 residues. Germline CDR1 is SGHRS and CDR2 is YFSETQ. Trimming took off 3 bases at V and 4 bases at J, with 16 bases between the two ends. DNA for the CDR3: TGCGCCAGCAGCTCGACTCTACTAGGAAGCACCGGGGAGCTGTTTTTT. The encoded protein is CASSSTLLGSTGELFF. Using reference TRBV5-1 and TRBJ2-2 for the parts outside the CDR3, the full variable domain is KAGVTQTPRYLIKTRGQQVTLSCSPISGHRSVSWYQQTPGQGLQFLFEYFSETQRNKGNFPGRFSGRQFSNSRSEMNVSTLELGDSALYLCASSSTLLGSTGELFFGEGSRLTVL.

The chain couples TRBV27 to TRBJ1-1, with TRBD1 matching 8 bases. Trimming took 2 bases from V and 6 from J; bases not matched to a gene: 8. The CDR3 length is 15 residues. CDR1 and CDR2 (germline): MNHEY, SMNVEV (reference sequence). The CDR3 DNA sequence: TGTGCCAGCAGTTTAGGGGTGACAGGGGAGTCTGAAGCTTTCTTT. Protein sequence: CASSLGVTGESEAFF.

The chain couples TRBV4-1 to TRBJ2-3, with 8 bases lining up with TRBD1. This CDR3 is built from 15 residues. The V gene's germline CDR1 is MGHRA and CDR2 YSYEKL. The trim removed 4 bases at V and 3 bases at J, leaving 6 bases unmatched. The CDR3 spells CASSPRGQGTDTQYF. The CDR3, as DNA: TGCGCCAGCAGCCCTAGAGGACAGGGAACAGATACGCAGTATTTT.

This clonotype was counted only a few times. This sequence joins TRBV4-3 and TRBJ2-6; maybe TRBD1 (5 bases). The CDR3 is made up of 18 amino acids. Germline V gene lookup returns CDR1 LGHNA and CDR2 YSLEER. V lost 4 bases and J 1 base, leaving 17 bases between the germline ends. The chain's CDR3 is CASSRGHYSNSGANVLTF. Written as DNA, the CDR3 is TGCGCCAGCAGCCGCGGACATTACTCTAATTCTGGGGCCAACGTCCTGACTTTC.

This clonotype was picked up a small number of times. The V call is TRBV7-9, the J call TRBJ2-5, with 8 bases aligning to TRBD1. The germline V gene encodes CDR1 SEHNR and CDR2 FQNEAQ (reference sequence). The CDR3 loop spans 18 amino acids. V shed 4 bases and J 5 bases; nucleotides not matched to a gene: 18. The CDR3, as DNA: TGTGCCAGCAGCTACGGGACAGGAACGTTCGGCTCCGGGGAGACCCAGTACTTC. This codes for CASSYGTGTFGSGETQYF.

The V call is TRBV12-3 or TRBV12-4, the J call TRBJ1-1, with D uncertain. The CDR3 totals 13 residues. V lost 6 bases, J lost 3 bases, and 11 bases lay in between. The CDR3 sequence: CASSWNEYTEAFF. As DNA, the CDR3 is TGTGCCAGCAGCTGGAACGAGTACACTGAAGCTTTCTTT.

This chain uses TRBV15 with TRBJ1-2; TRBD1 matches at 8 bases. Germline V gene sequence: CDR1 LNHNV, CDR2 YYDKDF (reference sequence). The CDR3 spans 15 residues. V lost 1 base to trimming and J lost 3 bases; unmatched junction nucleotides: 4. The CDR3 sequence is CATSRAGTGDYGYTF. For the CDR3, the DNA is TGTGCCACCAGCAGAGCAGGGACAGGCGACTATGGCTACACCTTC.

In this sample, this clonotype turned up a few times. The chain employs TRBV4-1 and TRBJ2-7; TRBD1 agrees at 9 bases. V was clipped by 1 base and J by 2 bases; unmatched bases: 3. From germline, CDR1 is MGHRA and CDR2 YSYEKL. The CDR3 loop spans 15 amino acids. For the CDR3, the DNA is TGCGCCAGCAGCCAAGCCTGGACAGGGGCCTACGAGCAGTACGTC. This codes for CASSQAWTGAYEQYV.

This clonotype was counted at least ten times. V usage is TRBV9 and J usage is TRBJ2-7; TRBD2 might be the D (5 bases). Trimming stripped 5 bases from V and 0 bases from J, with 15 bases between. Germline-derived CDR1 and CDR2 are SGDLS and YYNGEE. The CDR3 covers 15 residues. The CDR3 reads CASSVPGKCSYEQYV. The CDR3 region has the DNA TGTGCCAGCAGTGTTCCCGGGAAGTGCTCCTACGAGCAGTACGTC.

This chain uses TRBV27 with TRBJ2-7; TRBD2 is a possible D gene (6 bases). The V and J ends lost 8 bases and 4 bases respectively, with 12 bases between them. CDR3 length: 12 residues. The V gene's germline CDR1 is MNHEY and CDR2 SMNVEV (reference sequence). The CDR3 sequence: CASGLGGYEQYF. The CDR3 DNA follows: TGTGCCAGCGGACTCGGGGGATACGAGCAGTACTTC.

The sample holds a few counts of this clonotype. The J gene is TRBJ1-2, the V gene TRBV4-3, with 7 bases that match TRBD1. Trimming cost V 0 bases and J 4 bases; bases outside gene matches: 2. The CDR3 consists of 14 residues. Per the germline V gene, CDR1 is LGHNA and CDR2 is YSLEER. In DNA, the CDR3 is TGCGCCAGCAGCCAAGATAACAGGGGCTATGGCTACACCTTC. It is translated as CASSQDNRGYGYTF.

This clonotype showed up many times. V usage is TRBV5-6 and J usage is TRBJ2-5, with TRBD1 as a possible D gene (6 bases). Per germline, CDR1 SGHDT and CDR2 YYEEEE. This CDR3 is built from 14 residues. The V end lost 4 bases, the J end lost 1 base, and 11 bases lay between the germline ends. The CDR3 region has the DNA TGTGCCAGCAGCCTAGGACAGATCCAAGAGACCCAGTACTTC. It translates to CASSLGQIQETQYF. Full variable domain (outside the CDR3, taken from reference TRBV5-6 and TRBJ2-5): DAGVTQSPTHLIKTRGQQVTLRCSPKSGHDTVSWYQQALGQGPQFIFQYYEEEERQRGNFPDRFSGHQFPNYSSELNVNALLLGDSALYLCASSLGQIQETQYFGPGTRLLVL.

This clonotype was detected ten times or more. The V gene is TRBV7-2, the J gene TRBJ2-1, with 7 bases matching TRBD2. The trim removed 1 base at V and 10 bases at J, leaving 7 bases unmatched. The V gene's germline CDR1 is SGHTA and CDR2 FQGNSA. This CDR3 has 14 residues. Written as DNA, the CDR3 is TGTGCCAGCAGCTTAGGGGTGCGGGAGAAGGAGCAGTTCTTC. This sequence encodes CASSLGVREKEQFF.

This clonotype was counted only a few times. DNA for the CDR3: TGTGCTAGTGGTTTCCAGGGCGGGGAGCTGTTTTTT. Translation gives CASGFQGGELFF. The chain has TRBV12-5 and TRBJ2-2; D is possibly TRBD1 (5 bases). CDR3 length equals 12 residues. V was pared by 3 bases and J by 7 bases, with 6 bases between. Germline V gene lookup returns CDR1 LGHNT and CDR2 FRNRAP.

The chain is built from TRBV12-3 or TRBV12-4 and TRBJ2-5; possibly TRBD1 for D (6 bases). The ends were cut back, 5 bases at V and 5 bases at J, with 15 bases in the middle. The length of the CDR3 is 14 residues. The CDR3 here is CASSPSRGSETQYF. The DNA for the CDR3 is TGTGCCAGCAGTCCCAGCAGGGGTAGCGAGACCCAGTACTTC.

The chain is built from TRBV5-4 and TRBJ1-3, with D possibly being TRBD1 (5 bases). V dropped 2 bases and J dropped 8 bases, with 11 bases sitting between them. This CDR3 contains 13 residues. Germline V gene data show CDR1 as SGHNT and CDR2 as YYREEE (reference sequence). In DNA form, the CDR3 reads TGTGCCAGCAGCTTTGACCGGGGGGACACCATATATTTT. Protein sequence: CASSFDRGDTIYF.

In nucleotides, the CDR3 is TGTGCCAGCAATATACACAGGTCCAACTATGGCTACACCTTC. Amino acid sequence: CASNIHRSNYGYTF. This rearrangement joins TRBV6-6 to TRBJ1-2; maybe TRBD1 (5 bases). V lost 7 bases to trimming and J lost 2 bases, with 14 bases between them. The CDR3 contains 14 residues. In germline, CDR1 is MNHNY, CDR2 SVGAGI (reference sequence).

The sample holds many counts of this clonotype. The chain joins TRBV10-3 to TRBJ2-7; 12 positions match TRBD2. V lost 3 bases to trimming and J lost 3 bases; unmatched junction nucleotides: 6. Germline values: CDR1 ENHRY, CDR2 SYGVKD. The length of the CDR3 is 16 residues. The CDR3 region has the DNA TGTGCCATCAGTGAAGGGCTAGCGGGAGGGGACTACGAGCAGTACTTC. This codes for CAISEGLAGGDYEQYF.

This clonotype has just a few counts. The genes are TRBV28 and TRBJ1-2; D unclear. The CDR3 extends over 13 amino acids. Germline-derived CDR1 and CDR2 are MDHEN and SYDVKM. V shed 5 bases and J shed 5 bases, with 12 bases lying between them. Here the CDR3 DNA reads TGTGCCAGCAGTACCATGGGGTGGTATGGCTACACCTTC. Its protein is CASSTMGWYGYTF.

The chain has TRBV6-5 and TRBJ1-1; D gene ambiguous. V gave up 4 bases and J gave up 3 bases, with 18 bases separating them. CDR3 length: 16 residues. Looked up from germline, CDR1 is MNHEY and CDR2 is SVGAGI. The CDR3 nucleotides are TGTGCCAGCAGTTCCTCGAATCCCACACCTTACACTGAAGCTTTCTTT. Its protein product is CASSSSNPTPYTEAFF.

The V and J genes are TRBV7-9 and TRBJ2-5; the D gene is possibly TRBD2 (6 bases). V shed 5 bases and J shed 5 bases, with 27 bases lying between them. Germline V CDR1 and CDR2: SEHNR, FQNEAQ (reference sequence). CDR3 length: 18 amino acids. CDR3 DNA: TGTGCCAGCAGCGGGAATAGGGGCTCAGCGGAGGGGTCGGAGACCCAGTACTTC. Its protein product is CASSGNRGSAEGSETQYF.

This clonotype was counted ten times or more. This chain connects TRBV27 to TRBJ1-4; D is undetermined. The V end was cut by 2 bases, the J end by 4 bases, with 5 bases between. Germline V gives CDR1 MNHEY, CDR2 SMNVEV (reference sequence). This CDR3 is 13 amino acids long. This chain's CDR3 is CASSLRLNEKLFF. The CDR3 bases are TGTGCCAGCAGTTTAAGGCTTAATGAAAAACTGTTTTTT.

This clonotype was observed a few times. This chain links TRBV14 with TRBJ1-1; weak D call: TRBD1 (5 bases). CDR1 and CDR2 (germline): SGHDN, FVKESK. The CDR3 has 13 residues. The ends were cut back, 2 bases at V and 1 base at J, with 5 bases in the middle. The CDR3 nucleotides read TGTGCCAGCAGCCAACAGGGGAACACTGAAGCTTTCTTT. It specifies CASSQQGNTEAFF.